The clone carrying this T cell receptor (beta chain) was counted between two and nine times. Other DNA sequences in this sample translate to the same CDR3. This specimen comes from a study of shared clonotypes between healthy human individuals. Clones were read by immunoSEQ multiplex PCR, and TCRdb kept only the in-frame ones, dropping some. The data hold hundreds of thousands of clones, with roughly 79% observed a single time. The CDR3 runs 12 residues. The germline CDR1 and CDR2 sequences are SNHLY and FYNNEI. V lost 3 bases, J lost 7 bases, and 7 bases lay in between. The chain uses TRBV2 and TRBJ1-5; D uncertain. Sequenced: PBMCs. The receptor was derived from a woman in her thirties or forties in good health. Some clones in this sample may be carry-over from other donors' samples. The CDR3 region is CASSDEGQPQHF. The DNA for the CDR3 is TGTGCCAGCAGTGACGAAGGCCAGCCCCAGCATTTT.